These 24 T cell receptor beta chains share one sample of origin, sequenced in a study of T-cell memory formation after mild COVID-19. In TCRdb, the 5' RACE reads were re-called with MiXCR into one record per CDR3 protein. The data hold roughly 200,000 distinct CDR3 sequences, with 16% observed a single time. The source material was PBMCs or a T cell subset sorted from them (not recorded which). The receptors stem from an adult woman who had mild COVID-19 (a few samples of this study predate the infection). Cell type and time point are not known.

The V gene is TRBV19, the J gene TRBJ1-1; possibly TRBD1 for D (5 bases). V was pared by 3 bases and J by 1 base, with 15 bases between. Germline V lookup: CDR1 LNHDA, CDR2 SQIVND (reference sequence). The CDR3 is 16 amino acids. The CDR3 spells CASSIQGTIQNTEAFF. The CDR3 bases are TGTGCCAGTAGTATCCAGGGAACCATCCAGAACACTGAAGCTTTCTTT.

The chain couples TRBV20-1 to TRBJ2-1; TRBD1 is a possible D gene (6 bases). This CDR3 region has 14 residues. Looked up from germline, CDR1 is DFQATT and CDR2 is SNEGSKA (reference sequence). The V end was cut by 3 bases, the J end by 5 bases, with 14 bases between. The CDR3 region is CSARSEDRHNEQFF. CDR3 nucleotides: TGCAGTGCTAGGAGCGAGGACAGACACAATGAGCAGTTCTTC.

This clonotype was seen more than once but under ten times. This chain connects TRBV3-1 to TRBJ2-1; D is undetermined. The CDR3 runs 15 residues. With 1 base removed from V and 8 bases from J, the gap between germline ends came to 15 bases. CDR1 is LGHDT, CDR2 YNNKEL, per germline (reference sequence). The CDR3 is CASSQATIRMDEQFF. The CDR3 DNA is TGTGCCAGCAGCCAAGCAACCATACGGATGGATGAGCAGTTCTTC.

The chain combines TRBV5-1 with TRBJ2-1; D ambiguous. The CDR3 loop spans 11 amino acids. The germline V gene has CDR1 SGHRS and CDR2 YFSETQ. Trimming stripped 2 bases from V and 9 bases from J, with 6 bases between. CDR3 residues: CASSFQIEQFF. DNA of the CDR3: TGCGCCAGCAGCTTCCAGATTGAGCAGTTCTTC.

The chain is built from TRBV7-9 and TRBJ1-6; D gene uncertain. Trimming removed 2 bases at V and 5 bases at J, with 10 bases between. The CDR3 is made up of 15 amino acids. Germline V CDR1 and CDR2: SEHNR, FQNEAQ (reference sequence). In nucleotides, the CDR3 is TGTGCCAGCAGCTTAAGGGCAGCTGATAATTCACCCCTCCACTTT. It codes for CASSLRAADNSPLHF.

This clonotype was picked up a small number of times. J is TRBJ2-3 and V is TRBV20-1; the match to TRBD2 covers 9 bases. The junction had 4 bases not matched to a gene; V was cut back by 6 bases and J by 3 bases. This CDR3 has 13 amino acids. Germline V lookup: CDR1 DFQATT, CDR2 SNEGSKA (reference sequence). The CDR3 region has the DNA TGCAGTGCCCTTAGCGGGAGAACAGATACGCAGTATTTT. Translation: CSALSGRTDTQYF.

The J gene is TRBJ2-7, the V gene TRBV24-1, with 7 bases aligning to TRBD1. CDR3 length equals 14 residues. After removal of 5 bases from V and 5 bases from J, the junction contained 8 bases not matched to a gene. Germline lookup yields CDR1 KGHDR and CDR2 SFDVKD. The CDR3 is CATSAGQVGDEQYF. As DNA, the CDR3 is TGTGCCACCAGTGCTGGACAGGTTGGCGACGAGCAGTACTTC.

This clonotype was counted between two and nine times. The CDR3 loop reads CASSYDYYEQYF. DNA of the CDR3: TGTGCCAGCAGTTACGACTACTACGAGCAGTACTTC. This chain links TRBV6-2 or TRBV6-3 with TRBJ2-7; perhaps TRBD2 as D (5 bases). There are 12 residues in the CDR3. Trimming cost V 2 bases and J 3 bases, with 5 bases left between them. Germline CDR1 reads MNHEY; CDR2 reads SVGEGT.

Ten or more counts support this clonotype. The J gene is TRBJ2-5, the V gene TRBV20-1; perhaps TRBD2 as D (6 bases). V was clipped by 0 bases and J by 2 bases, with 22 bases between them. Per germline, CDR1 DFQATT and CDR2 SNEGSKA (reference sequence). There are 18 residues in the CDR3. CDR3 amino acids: CSARDFDRLVGGQETQYF. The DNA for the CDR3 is TGCAGTGCTAGAGATTTCGACCGACTAGTAGGCGGACAAGAGACCCAGTACTTC.

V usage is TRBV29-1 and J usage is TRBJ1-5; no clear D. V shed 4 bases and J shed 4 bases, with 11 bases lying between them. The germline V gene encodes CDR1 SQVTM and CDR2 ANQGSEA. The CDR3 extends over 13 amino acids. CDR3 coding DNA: TGCAGCGTTGGGAACGGGCGGAATCAGCCCCAGCATTTT. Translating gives CSVGNGRNQPQHF.

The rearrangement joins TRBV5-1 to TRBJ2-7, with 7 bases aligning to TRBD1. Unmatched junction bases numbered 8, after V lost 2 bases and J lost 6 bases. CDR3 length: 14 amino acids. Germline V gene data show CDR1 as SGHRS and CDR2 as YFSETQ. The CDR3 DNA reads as TGCGCCAGCAGCTTCACAGGGGATGCTGGCGAGCAGTACTTC. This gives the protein CASSFTGDAGEQYF. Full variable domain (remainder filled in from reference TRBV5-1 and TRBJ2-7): KAGVTQTPRYLIKTRGQQVTLSCSPISGHRSVSWYQQTPGQGLQFLFEYFSETQRNKGNFPGRFSGRQFSNSRSEMNVSTLELGDSALYLCASSFTGDAGEQYFGPGTRLTVT.

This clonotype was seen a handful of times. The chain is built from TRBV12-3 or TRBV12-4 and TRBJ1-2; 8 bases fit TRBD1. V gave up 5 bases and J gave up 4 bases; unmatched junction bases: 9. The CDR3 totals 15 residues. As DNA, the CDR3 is TGTGCCAGCAGTCCTTTCCCAACAGGGGGCTATGGCTACACCTTC. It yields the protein CASSPFPTGGYGYTF.

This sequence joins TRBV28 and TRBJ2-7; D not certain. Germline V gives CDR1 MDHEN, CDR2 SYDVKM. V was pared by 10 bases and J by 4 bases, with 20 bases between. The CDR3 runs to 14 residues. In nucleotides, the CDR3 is TGTGCCACCAGAGCATACTCCCTCATTTACGAGCAGTACTTC. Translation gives CATRAYSLIYEQYF.

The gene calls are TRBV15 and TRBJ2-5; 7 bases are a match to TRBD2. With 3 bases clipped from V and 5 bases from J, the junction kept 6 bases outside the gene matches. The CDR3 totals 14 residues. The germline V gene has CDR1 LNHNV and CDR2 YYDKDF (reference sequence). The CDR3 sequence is CATSRREGIETQYF. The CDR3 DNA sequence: TGTGCCACCAGCAGGAGGGAGGGGATCGAGACCCAGTACTTC. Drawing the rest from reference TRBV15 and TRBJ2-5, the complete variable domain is DAMVIQNPRYQVTQFGKPVTLSCSQTLNHNVMYWYQQKSSQAPKLLFHYYDKDFNNEADTPDNFQSRRPNTSFCFLDIRSPGLGDTAMYLCATSRREGIETQYFGPGTRLLVL.

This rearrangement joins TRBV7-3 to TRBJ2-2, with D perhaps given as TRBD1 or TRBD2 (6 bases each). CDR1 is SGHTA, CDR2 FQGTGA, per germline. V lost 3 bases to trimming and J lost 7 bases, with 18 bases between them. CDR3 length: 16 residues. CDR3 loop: CASSFNPGATVGELFF. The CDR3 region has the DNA TGTGCCAGCAGCTTTAATCCGGGGGCGACAGTCGGGGAGCTGTTTTTT.

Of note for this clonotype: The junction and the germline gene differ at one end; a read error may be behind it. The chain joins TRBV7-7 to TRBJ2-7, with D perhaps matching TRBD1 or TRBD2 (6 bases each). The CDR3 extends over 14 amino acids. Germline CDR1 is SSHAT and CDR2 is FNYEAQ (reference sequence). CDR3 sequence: CASSLGGSRGEQYF. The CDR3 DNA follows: TGTGCTAGCAGCTTAGGGGGGTCCCGTGGCGAGCAGTACTTC. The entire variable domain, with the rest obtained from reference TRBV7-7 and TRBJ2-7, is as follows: GAGVSQSPRYKVTKRGQDVTLRCDPISSHATLYWYQQALGQGPEFLTYFNYEAQPDKSGLPSDRFSAERPEGSISTLTIQRTEQRDSAMYRCASSLGGSRGEQYFGPGTRLTVT.

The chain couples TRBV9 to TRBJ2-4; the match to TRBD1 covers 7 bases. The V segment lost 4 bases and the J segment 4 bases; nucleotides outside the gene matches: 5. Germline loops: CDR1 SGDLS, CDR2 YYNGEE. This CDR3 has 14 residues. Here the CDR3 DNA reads TGTGCCAGCAGCCCACCGGGACAGAAAAACATTCAGTACTTC. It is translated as CASSPPGQKNIQYF.

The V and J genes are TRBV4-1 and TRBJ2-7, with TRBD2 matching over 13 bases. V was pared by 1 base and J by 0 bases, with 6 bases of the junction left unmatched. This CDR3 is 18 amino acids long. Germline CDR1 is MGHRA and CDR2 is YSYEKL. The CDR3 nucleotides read TGCGCCAGCAGCCAAGGGAGTCGACTAGCGGGGGGCTCCTACGAGCAGTACTTC. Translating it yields CASSQGSRLAGGSYEQYF.

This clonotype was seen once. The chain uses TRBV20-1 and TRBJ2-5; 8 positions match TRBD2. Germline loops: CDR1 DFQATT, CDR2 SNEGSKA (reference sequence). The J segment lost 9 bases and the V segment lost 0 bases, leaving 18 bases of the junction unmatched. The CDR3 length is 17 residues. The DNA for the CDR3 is TGCAGTGCTAGAGACGGGGGGGCCCCGTGGCCTAAAGAAGCCCAGTACTTC. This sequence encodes CSARDGGAPWPKEAQYF.

The CDR3 spells CSVEVGGLSRANVLTF. The DNA of the CDR3 is TGCAGCGTTGAAGTGGGGGGCCTCTCGAGGGCCAACGTCCTGACTTTC. V and J are TRBV29-1 and TRBJ2-6; D is perhaps TRBD1 or TRBD2 (6 bases each). The CDR3 is 16 residues long. CDR1 SQVTM and CDR2 ANQGSEA come from the germline V gene. With 1 base removed from V and 5 bases from J, the gap between germline ends came to 15 bases.

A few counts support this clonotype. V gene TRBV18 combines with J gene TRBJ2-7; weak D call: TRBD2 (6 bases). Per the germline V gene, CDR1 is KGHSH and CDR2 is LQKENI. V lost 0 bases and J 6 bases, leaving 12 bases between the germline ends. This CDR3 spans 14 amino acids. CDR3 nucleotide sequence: TGTGCCAGCTCACCACCCCCGGGGAGGAGCGAGCAGTACTTC. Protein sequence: CASSPPPGRSEQYF.

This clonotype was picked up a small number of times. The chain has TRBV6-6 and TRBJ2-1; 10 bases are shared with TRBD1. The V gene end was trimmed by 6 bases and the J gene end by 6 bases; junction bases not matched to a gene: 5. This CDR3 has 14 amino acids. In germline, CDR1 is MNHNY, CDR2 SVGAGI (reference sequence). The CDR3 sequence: CASRRQGAVNEQFF. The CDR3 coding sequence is TGTGCCAGCAGAAGACAGGGGGCGGTCAATGAGCAGTTCTTC.

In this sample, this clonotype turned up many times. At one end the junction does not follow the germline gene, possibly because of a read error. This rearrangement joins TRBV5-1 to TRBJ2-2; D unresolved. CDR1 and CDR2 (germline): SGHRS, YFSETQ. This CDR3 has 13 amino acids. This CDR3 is CASSLDGTGELFF. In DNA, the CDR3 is TGTGCCAGCAGCTTAGATGGCACCGGGGAGCTGTTTTTT.

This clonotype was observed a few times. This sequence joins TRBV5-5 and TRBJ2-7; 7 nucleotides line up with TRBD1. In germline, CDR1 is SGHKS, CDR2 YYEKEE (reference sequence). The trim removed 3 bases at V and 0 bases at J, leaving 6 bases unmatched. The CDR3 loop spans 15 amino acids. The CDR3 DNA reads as TGTGCCAGCAGCTGGGGACAGCAACCCTCCTACGAGCAGTACTTC. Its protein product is CASSWGQQPSYEQYF.